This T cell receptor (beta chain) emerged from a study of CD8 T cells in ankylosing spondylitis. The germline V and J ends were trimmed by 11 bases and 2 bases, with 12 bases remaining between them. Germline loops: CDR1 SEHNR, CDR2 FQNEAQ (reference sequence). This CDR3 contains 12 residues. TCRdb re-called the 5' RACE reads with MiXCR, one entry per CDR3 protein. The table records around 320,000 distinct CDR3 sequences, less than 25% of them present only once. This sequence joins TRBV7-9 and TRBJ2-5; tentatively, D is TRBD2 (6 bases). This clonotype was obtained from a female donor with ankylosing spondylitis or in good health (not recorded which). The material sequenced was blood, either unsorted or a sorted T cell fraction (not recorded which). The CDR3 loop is CAGAGTQETQYF. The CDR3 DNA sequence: TGTGCCGGTGCCGGGACTCAAGAGACCCAGTACTTC.